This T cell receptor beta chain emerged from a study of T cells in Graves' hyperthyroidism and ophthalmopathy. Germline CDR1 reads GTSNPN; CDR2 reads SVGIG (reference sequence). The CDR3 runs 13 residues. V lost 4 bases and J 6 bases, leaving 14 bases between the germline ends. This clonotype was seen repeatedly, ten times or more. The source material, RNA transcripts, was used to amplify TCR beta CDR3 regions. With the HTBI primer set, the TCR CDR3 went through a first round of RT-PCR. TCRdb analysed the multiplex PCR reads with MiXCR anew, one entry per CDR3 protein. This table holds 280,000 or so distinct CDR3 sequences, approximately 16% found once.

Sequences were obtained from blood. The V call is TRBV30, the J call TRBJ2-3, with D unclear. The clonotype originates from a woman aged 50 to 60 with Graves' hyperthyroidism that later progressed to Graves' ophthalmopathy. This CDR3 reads CAWTLLSTDTQYF. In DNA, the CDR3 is TGTGCCTGGACCCTTCTTTCTACGGATACGCAGTATTTT.